Presented here are 27 T cell receptor beta chains from one specimen sequenced in a study of B cell selection in AIRE deficiency. Some clones are missing from TCRdb's copy, which holds only in-frame ones; the method was immunoSEQ multiplex PCR. The data show about 26,000 clones, around 93% seen once. Regulatory T cells were sorted as CD4+CD25hiCD127low/negative cells. Specimen: CD4+CD25+ Tregs sorted from PBMCs. Receptor source: a human donor in good health.

The chain combines TRBV6-1 with TRBJ1-2; D call uncertain. The CDR3 consists of 13 residues. Germline V gene lookup returns CDR1 MNHNS and CDR2 SASEGT. The V and J ends lost 6 bases and 3 bases respectively, with 11 bases between them. CDR3 bases: TGTGCCAGCAGCGAGAGGGAGGACTATGGCTACACCTTC. Its translation is CASSEREDYGYTF.

The chain couples TRBV7-8 to TRBJ1-6; possible D gene TRBD1, 6 bases. Trimming cost V 3 bases and J 10 bases, with 31 bases left between them. This CDR3 has 20 residues. Germline CDR1 SGHVS, CDR2 FQNEAQ. The CDR3 DNA is TGTGCCAGCAGCTTGCAGAGCTGGGGCACTTCAGGGGAGATCGGGTCACCCCTCCACTTT. The encoded protein is CASSLQSWGTSGEIGSPLHF.

V is TRBV27 and J is TRBJ2-7; D possibly corresponds to TRBD2 (7 bases). V dropped 3 bases and J dropped 1 base, with 19 bases sitting between them. CDR1 and CDR2 (germline): MNHEY, SMNVEV (reference sequence). The CDR3 consists of 17 residues. The chain's CDR3 is CASSFIAGAPPSYEQYF. CDR3 DNA sequence: TGTGCCAGCAGTTTTATTGCGGGGGCGCCCCCTTCCTACGAGCAGTACTTC.

This clone was seen more than once but under ten times. V usage is TRBV9 and J usage is TRBJ1-2, with 7 bases aligning to TRBD1. V shed 4 bases, J shed 0 bases, and the junction held 3 bases outside the gene matches. CDR1 is SGDLS, CDR2 YYNGEE, per germline. The CDR3 extends over 14 amino acids. The CDR3 nucleotides are TGTGCCAGCAGCCTAGGGACAGCTAACTATGGCTACACCTTC. Its protein product is CASSLGTANYGYTF.

The rearrangement joins TRBV5-4 to TRBJ2-1, with 7 positions matching TRBD1. The germline V gene has CDR1 SGHNT and CDR2 YYREEE (reference sequence). The CDR3 totals 14 residues. Losses at the gene ends were 3 bases for V and 4 bases for J; bases not matched to a gene: 4. The CDR3 loop is CASSSGQPYNEQFF. The CDR3 DNA follows: TGTGCCAGCAGCTCGGGACAGCCTTACAATGAGCAGTTCTTC.

This sequence joins TRBV27 and TRBJ1-6; D not certain. CDR1 is MNHEY and CDR2 is SMNVEV in the germline V gene (reference sequence). V was cut by 2 bases and J by 16 bases, with 15 bases left in between. The length of the CDR3 is 13 residues. In nucleotides, the CDR3 is TGTGCCAGCAGTTTAGACGCTTTAGGTAGACTCCACTTT. Protein product: CASSLDALGRLHF.

V gene TRBV7-3 combines with J gene TRBJ2-3; 7 positions match TRBD1. CDR3 length equals 15 residues. V trimming: 5 bases; J trimming: 3 bases; junction bases outside the gene matches: 8. CDR1 and CDR2 from the germline V gene are SGHTA and FQGTGA. The CDR3 is CASSPGQVQTDTQYF. DNA for the CDR3: TGTGCCAGCAGCCCTGGACAGGTCCAGACAGATACGCAGTATTTT.

This clone was picked up one time. The chain uses TRBV7-2 and TRBJ1-6, with D possibly being TRBD1 (5 bases). The length of the CDR3 is 15 residues. Trimming took off 1 base at V and 8 bases at J, with 12 bases between the two ends. Germline loops: CDR1 SGHTA, CDR2 FQGNSA. CDR3 in DNA: TGTGCCAGCAGCTTAGATAGGGGCAGCCATTCACCCCTCCACTTT. As protein: CASSLDRGSHSPLHF.

The chain couples TRBV5-1 to TRBJ1-1; tentative D call: TRBD1 (6 bases). This CDR3 contains 16 residues. Trimming stripped 6 bases from V and 2 bases from J, with 20 bases between. In germline, CDR1 is SGHRS, CDR2 YFSETQ. The CDR3 DNA reads as TGCGCCAGCACCGACCCGGGGACACTCCAAAACACTGAAGCTTTCTTT. This sequence encodes CASTDPGTLQNTEAFF.

The V gene is TRBV2, the J gene TRBJ2-3; 10 bases align to TRBD2. V lost 6 bases and J lost 6; bases outside the gene matches: 6. Germline loops: CDR1 SNHLY, CDR2 FYNNEI. The CDR3 runs 14 residues. The DNA for the CDR3 is TGTGCCAGCAGAACTAGCGGGGATACCGATACGCAGTATTTT. Protein product: CASRTSGDTDTQYF.

In this sample, this clone turned up once. The chain uses TRBV7-8 and TRBJ1-3; no firm D call. Germline CDR1 SGHVS, CDR2 FQNEAQ. Between the trimmed V and J ends, which lost 1 base and 11 bases, there was a span of 6 bases. The CDR3 covers 11 residues. For the CDR3, the DNA is TGTGCCAGCAGCTTAGGGGGAGCCATATATTTT. It specifies CASSLGGAIYF.

The rearrangement links TRBV7-2 to TRBJ2-3, with 9 bases lining up with TRBD1. Trimming at V came to 3 bases and at J to 1 base, leaving 5 bases not matched to a gene. The CDR3 is 16 residues long. The germline V gene has CDR1 SGHTA and CDR2 FQGNSA. This CDR3 is CASSFRTGVGTDTQYF. In nucleotides, the CDR3 is TGTGCCAGCAGCTTTCGGACAGGGGTGGGCACAGATACGCAGTATTTT.

This rearrangement joins TRBV7-2 to TRBJ2-1, with 8 bases matching TRBD1. CDR3 length: 15 residues. Trimming at V came to 2 bases and at J to 8 bases, leaving 8 bases not matched to a gene. CDR1 is SGHTA, CDR2 FQGNSA, per germline. CDR3 nucleotide sequence: TGTGCCAGCAGCTTAAAGGCAGGGGGCCTGGATGAGCAGTTCTTC. It encodes CASSLKAGGLDEQFF.

The gene calls are TRBV27 and TRBJ1-1, with D unclear. Trimming removed 8 bases from V and 1 base from J, with 8 bases in between. The CDR3 runs to 12 residues. The germline V gene encodes CDR1 MNHEY and CDR2 SMNVEV (reference sequence). CDR3 amino acids: CASSSQNTEAFF. The CDR3, as DNA: TGTGCCAGCTCATCCCAGAACACTGAAGCTTTCTTT.

The genes are TRBV5-1 and TRBJ2-4; 12 bases line up with TRBD2. Looked up from germline, CDR1 is SGHRS and CDR2 is YFSETQ. The J segment lost 8 bases and the V segment lost 1 base, leaving 13 bases of the junction unmatched. This CDR3 is 18 amino acids long. CDR3 amino acids: CASSLYAASGGAGYIQYF. CDR3 bases: TGCGCCAGCAGCTTGTATGCGGCTAGCGGGGGGGCCGGGTACATTCAGTACTTC. Complete variable domain (other parts from reference TRBV5-1 and TRBJ2-4): KAGVTQTPRYLIKTRGQQVTLSCSPISGHRSVSWYQQTPGQGLQFLFEYFSETQRNKGNFPGRFSGRQFSNSRSEMNVSTLELGDSALYLCASSLYAASGGAGYIQYFGAGTRLSVL.

The V and J genes are TRBV28 and TRBJ1-2; D perhaps matches TRBD1 (5 bases). V lost 6 bases and J lost 2, with 19 bases in between. CDR3 length equals 16 residues. CDR1 and CDR2 (germline): MDHEN, SYDVKM. The DNA of the CDR3 is TGTGCCAGCAGAACTCTGGACATGCCGGGGAACTATGGCTACACCTTC. Protein: CASRTLDMPGNYGYTF.

The chain uses TRBV28 and TRBJ1-5; maybe TRBD1 (6 bases). The CDR3 spans 16 residues. V lost 2 bases to trimming and J lost 4 bases, with 15 bases between them. Germline CDR1 is MDHEN and CDR2 is SYDVKM. CDR3 region: CASSLRAGATNQPQHF. The CDR3 DNA sequence: TGTGCCAGCAGTTTAAGGGCAGGGGCGACTAATCAGCCCCAGCATTTT.

The chain carries TRBV5-1 and TRBJ1-2; TRBD1 agrees at 9 bases. CDR3 length: 17 residues. V was pared by 0 bases and J by 4 bases, with 10 bases of the junction left unmatched. In germline, CDR1 is SGHRS, CDR2 YFSETQ. The CDR3 loop is CASSLAGGTGTFYGYTF. The CDR3 DNA reads as TGCGCCAGCAGCTTGGCTGGGGGGACAGGGACGTTCTATGGCTACACCTTC.

The chain carries TRBV19 and TRBJ1-1, with D uncertain. CDR3 length: 13 residues. In germline, CDR1 is LNHDA, CDR2 SQIVND (reference sequence). The V end lost 7 bases, the J end lost 1 base, and 10 bases lay between the germline ends. The CDR3 DNA reads as TGTGCCAGTAAGAGGGAAAAGAACACTGAAGCTTTCTTT. Amino acids: CASKREKNTEAFF.

The chain uses TRBV6-1 and TRBJ2-2; 10 bases map to TRBD1. This CDR3 is built from 16 residues. V was pared by 0 bases and J by 6 bases, with 4 bases of the junction left unmatched. Germline V CDR1 and CDR2: MNHNS, SASEGT. The CDR3 nucleotides read TGTGCCAGCAGTGAAGCCCGGGACAGGGGTTCCGGGGAGCTGTTTTTT. Translating it yields CASSEARDRGSGELFF.

The rearrangement uses TRBV2 and TRBJ2-1; the match to TRBD2 covers 11 bases. The CDR3 has 16 amino acids. V was pared by 4 bases and J by 2 bases, with 4 bases of the junction left unmatched. Germline assignment: CDR1 SNHLY and CDR2 FYNNEI. The CDR3 protein is CASSASSGGAYNEQFF. CDR3 coding DNA: TGTGCCAGCAGTGCTAGTAGCGGGGGGGCCTACAATGAGCAGTTCTTC.

The CDR3 loop is CASSTSGKGRTDTQYF. CDR3 coding DNA: TGTGCCAGCAGTACCTCAGGGAAGGGGCGCACAGATACGCAGTATTTT. The rearrangement joins TRBV28 to TRBJ2-3, with D possibly being TRBD1 (5 bases). CDR1 and CDR2 from the germline V gene are MDHEN and SYDVKM. The V gene lost 5 bases and the J gene lost 1 base, with 16 bases spanning the gap. The length of the CDR3 is 16 residues.

The chain combines TRBV2 with TRBJ2-3, with 10 bases matching TRBD2. Germline lookup yields CDR1 SNHLY and CDR2 FYNNEI. The CDR3 contains 17 residues. J lost 3 bases, V lost 3 bases, and 9 bases had no gene match. The CDR3 region has the DNA TGTGCCAGCAGTGACACCCCAGCGGGGGGGCCGACAGATACGCAGTATTTT. Translated: CASSDTPAGGPTDTQYF.

This clone has only one observation. The chain has TRBV28 and TRBJ1-1, with a weak D call TRBD1 (6 bases). There are 14 residues in the CDR3. Per the germline V gene, CDR1 is MDHEN and CDR2 is SYDVKM. V was cut by 4 bases and J by 0 bases, with 9 bases left in between. The CDR3 sequence: CASSSTGLNTEAFF. DNA of the CDR3: TGTGCCAGCAGTTCGACAGGATTGAACACTGAAGCTTTCTTT.

The rearrangement uses TRBV6-5 and TRBJ1-3; tentative D call: TRBD1 (6 bases). The CDR3 covers 15 residues. V lost 7 bases to trimming and J lost 0 bases, with 13 bases between them. The germline V gene has CDR1 MNHEY and CDR2 SVGAGI. DNA for the CDR3: TGTGCCAGCATCCCCCGGGGGGCCTCTGGAAACACCATATATTTT. Protein sequence: CASIPRGASGNTIYF.

The chain links TRBV7-2 to TRBJ2-7; unclear D gene. The germline V gene has CDR1 SGHTA and CDR2 FQGNSA. Trimming took off 3 bases at V and 5 bases at J, with 8 bases between the two ends. CDR3 size: 12 residues. The CDR3 reads CASSFAEHEQYF. The CDR3 nucleotides read TGTGCCAGCAGCTTCGCGGAACACGAGCAGTACTTC.

The chain combines TRBV10-3 with TRBJ2-2, with D uncertain. The V end was cut by 4 bases, the J end by 4 bases, with 4 bases between. The CDR3 totals 12 residues. The germline CDR1 and CDR2 sequences are ENHRY and SYGVKD. The CDR3 DNA reads TGTGCCATCAGTGGAAGCACCGGGGAGCTGTTTTTT. Its translation: CAISGSTGELFF.